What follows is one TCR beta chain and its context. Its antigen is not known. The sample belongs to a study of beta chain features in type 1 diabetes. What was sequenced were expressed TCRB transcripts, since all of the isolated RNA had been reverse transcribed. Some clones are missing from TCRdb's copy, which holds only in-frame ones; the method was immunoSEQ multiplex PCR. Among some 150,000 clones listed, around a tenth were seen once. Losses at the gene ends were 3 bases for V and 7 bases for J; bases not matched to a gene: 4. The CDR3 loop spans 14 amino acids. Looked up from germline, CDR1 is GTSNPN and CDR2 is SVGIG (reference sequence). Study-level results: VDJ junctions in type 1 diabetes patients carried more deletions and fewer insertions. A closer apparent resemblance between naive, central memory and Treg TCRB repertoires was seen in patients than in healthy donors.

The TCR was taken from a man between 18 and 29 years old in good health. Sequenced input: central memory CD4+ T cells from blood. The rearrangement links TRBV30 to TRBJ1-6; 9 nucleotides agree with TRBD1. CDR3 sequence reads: CAWSSGQGNSPLHF. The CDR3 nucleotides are TGTGCCTGGAGCTCGGGACAGGGAAATTCACCCCTCCACTTT.